This TCR beta chain emerged from a study of CD8 T cells in ankylosing spondylitis. Regarding the study as a whole: CD8+ disease-linked clones were present at relatively low frequencies in blood. Certain motif variants had earlier appeared in reactive arthritis synovial fluid and blood. Blood of patients with ankylosing spondylitis appeared to be characterized by a TCR beta motif of eight highly homologous variants. Significantly higher representation of disease-linked clones was reported for matched ankylosing spondylitis synovial fluid.

Trimming at V came to 0 bases and at J to 8 bases, leaving 6 bases not matched to a gene. There are 14 residues in the CDR3. The germline CDR1 and CDR2 sequences are DFQATT and SNEGSKA (reference sequence). Quantitative molecular-barcoded 5'-RACE generated the TCR beta libraries. TCRdb re-analysed the 5' RACE reads in MiXCR, keeping a single row per CDR3 protein. The table has 700,000 to 850,000 distinct CDR3 sequences, around 11% seen once; the top ten hold around 0.51%. This clonotype was picked up many times. The antigen is unknown. This receptor was identified in a male donor with ankylosing spondylitis. The J gene is TRBJ1-2, the V gene TRBV20-1; TRBD1 agrees at 10 bases. Input material: blood, either unsorted or a sorted T cell fraction (not recorded which). The CDR3 sequence: CSARDPGTGDGYTF. DNA for the CDR3: TGCAGTGCTAGAGATCCGGGGACAGGGGACGGCTACACCTTC.